This TCR beta chain was recorded in a study of T cell responses to AZD1222 COVID-19 vaccine. Study results and caveats: Reports indicate that nearly half of spike-specific TCRs are directed at unmutated variant regions. Compared with day 0, the breadth and depth of the Spike-specific TCR repertoire rose significantly after two doses of AZD1222. The span of vaccine-associated CD4 TCRs extended across spike, with dominance at 160-218 and 743-854. All repertoire sampling was performed exclusively after the peak T cell response.

As regards this clone: What it binds is not known.

Germline V gene sequence: CDR1 LNHDA, CDR2 SQIVND (reference sequence). CDR3 length: 13 residues. Deletions cut 1 base from V and 8 bases from J, with 11 bases between. The data were produced by immunoSEQ multiplex PCR, yet TCRdb's version contains in-frame clones alone and is incomplete. The data contain some 58,000 clones, 60% to 80% of them singletons. Here the sequenced sample was peripheral blood, taken 28 days after the second AZD1222 dose. V usage is TRBV19 and J usage is TRBJ1-2, with D perhaps TRBD1 (6 bases). This receptor was obtained from an adult who received the AZD1222 COVID-19 vaccine. The CDR3 region has the DNA TGTGCCAGTAGTATAGGACAGGCCTCGGGCTACACCTTC. It specifies CASSIGQASGYTF. Full variable domain (outside the CDR3, taken from reference TRBV19 and TRBJ1-2): DGGITQSPKYLFRKEGQNVTLSCEQNLNHDAMYWYRQDPGQGLRLIYYSQIVNDFQKGDIAEGYSVSREKKESFPLTVTSAQKNPTAFYLCASSIGQASGYTFGSGTRLTVV.